This T cell receptor (beta chain) came from a study of blood T cells in healthy people across ages. Donor samples were obtained from healthy Caucasian individuals from Russia, aged 6 to 90. Details on this clonotype: No antigen is known for it.

For the second PCR, which ran for roughly 6 to 12 cycles, a sample-barcoded 5' primer and a J-beta primer mix were used. A single record per CDR3 protein comes from TCRdb applying MiXCR to the 5' RACE reads. The data hold over 1.5 million distinct CDR3 sequences, with about 50% observed a single time. Study-level points and caveats: Naive T cell percentage strongly correlated with TCR beta diversity. For the donors, CMV status was unknown and possibly confounded expanded clonotype changes.

The specimen sequenced was blood. This receptor was taken from a woman aged 40 to 50 in good health.

CDR3 DNA: TGCAGTGCTGCCTCTCCCGGGACTAGCGGGGTCAATGAGCAGTACTTC. Amino acids: CSAASPGTSGVNEQYF. V is TRBV20-1 and J is TRBJ2-5, with 13 bases lining up with TRBD2. The CDR3 runs 16 residues. CDR1 and CDR2 from the germline V gene are DFQATT and SNEGSKA (reference sequence). The ends lost 5 bases at V and 11 bases at J; junction bases unmatched: 17.